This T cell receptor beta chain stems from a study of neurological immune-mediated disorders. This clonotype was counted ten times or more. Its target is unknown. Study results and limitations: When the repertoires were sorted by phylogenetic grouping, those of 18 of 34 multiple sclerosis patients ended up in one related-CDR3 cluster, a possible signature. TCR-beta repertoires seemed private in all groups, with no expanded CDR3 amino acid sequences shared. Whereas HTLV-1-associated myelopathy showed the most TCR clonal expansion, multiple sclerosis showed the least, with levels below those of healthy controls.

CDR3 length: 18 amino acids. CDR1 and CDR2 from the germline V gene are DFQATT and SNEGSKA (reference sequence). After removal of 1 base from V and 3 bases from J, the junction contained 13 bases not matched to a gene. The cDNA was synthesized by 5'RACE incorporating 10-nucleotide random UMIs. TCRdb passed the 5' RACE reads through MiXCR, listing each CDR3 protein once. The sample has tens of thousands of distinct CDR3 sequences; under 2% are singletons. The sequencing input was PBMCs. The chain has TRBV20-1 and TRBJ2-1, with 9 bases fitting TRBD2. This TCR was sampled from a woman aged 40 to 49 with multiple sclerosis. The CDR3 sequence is CSARATGGGGRGYNEQFF. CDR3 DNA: TGCAGTGCTAGAGCTACTGGCGGGGGGGGTAGAGGCTACAATGAGCAGTTCTTC.